This T cell receptor (beta chain) was documented in a study of T cell responses to AZD1222 COVID-19 vaccine (dated by TCRdb to about 2021). For context, the study as a whole: AZD1222 recipients given second doses at about 4 weeks or at about 12 weeks were pooled, since spike-specific TCR depth and breadth were not found to differ between the two schedules. Trial participants were enrolled by age into 18-55, 56-69 and 70-plus year subgroups, with around 140, 26 and 57 TCR-sequenced participants respectively. TCR sequencing was performed for 233 trial participants, of whom some 200 were given two doses of AZD1222 and approximately 26 were given two doses of MenACWY control vaccine. Study-level results and caveats: Most participants were white British and females outnumbered males, and the authors suggested that clonal diversity may have been underestimated. Reportedly, almost half of the unique spike-specific TCRs recognized epitopes lying outside the regions that are mutated in the B.1.351 and B.1.1.7 variants. After two AZD1222 doses, both the breadth and the depth of spike-specific TCRs were significantly higher than at day 0 and than in MenACWY recipients. Vaccine-associated CD4 TCRs spanned the whole spike protein, with dominant responses in regions 160-218 and 743-854. Conclusions about previously exposed vaccinees are limited, since just a handful of AZD1222 recipients were seropositive for SARS-CoV-2 at baseline. Because no day 14 peak-response samples were available, the repertoires could be characterized only after the peak T cell response. In the small 56-69-year group, the increase in depth fell short of significance, most likely because of low power.

The CDR3 runs 13 amino acids, cysteine and phenylalanine included. Of the read, only the CDR3 DNA is kept; its 39 bases are in frame from base 1. The intended sense of this specimen's time point label: baseline before first vaccination. Samples from vaccinated people were obtained from the UK trials COV001 and COV002, which included a single-blind randomized controlled phase 2/3 trial of AZD1222 (ChAdOx1 nCoV-19) in healthy adults. For TCRbeta chain sequencing, PBMC samples from trial participants were taken at day 0 and at day 28 after the second dose. On this clone itself: Its antigen is unknown. Base-call qualities are not available, and no considerably larger clone is one nucleotide away.

The CDR3 regions of human TCRbeta chains were subjected to immunosequencing. Processing in the source paper ran as follows. Repertoire TCRs were checked for matches against a reference library of SARS-CoV-2-specific TCRs that had been generated using the MIRA antigen-specificity platform. Breadth meant the fraction of unique TCRs that were SARS-CoV-2-associated, whereas depth meant the fraction of total T cells that were SARS-CoV-2-associated. Each spike-specific TCR was assigned to its reactive spike region and to a CD4 or CD8 class using the MIRA data. Log10-transformed breadth and depth values were compared by one-way ANOVA with Sidak's multiple comparisons tests. TCRdb's version of the immuneACCESS table is confined to in-frame rearrangements and falls short of the full clone set. An unresolved V gene accounts for under half of the shortfall where checked; the remainder is of unknown origin. V and J calls and clone size are given by that table; D and trimming were obtained from the DNA. In this sample the table shows roughly 100,000 clones, 88% of which occur a single time. 7% to 10% of the sample belongs to the ten largest clones.

The input for sequencing was peripheral blood, taken on day 0 of AZD1222 vaccination. This clonotype was sampled from an adult in good health. The chain is made from TRBV21-1 and TRBJ2-1; no check of the table's D call, TRBD2, against the DNA was made. TRBV21-1 is described as a pseudogene. The CDR3 protein is CASSRRPHNEQFF. The sequence in DNA is TGTGCCAGCAGCAGGAGGCCGCACAATGAGCAGTTCTTC.